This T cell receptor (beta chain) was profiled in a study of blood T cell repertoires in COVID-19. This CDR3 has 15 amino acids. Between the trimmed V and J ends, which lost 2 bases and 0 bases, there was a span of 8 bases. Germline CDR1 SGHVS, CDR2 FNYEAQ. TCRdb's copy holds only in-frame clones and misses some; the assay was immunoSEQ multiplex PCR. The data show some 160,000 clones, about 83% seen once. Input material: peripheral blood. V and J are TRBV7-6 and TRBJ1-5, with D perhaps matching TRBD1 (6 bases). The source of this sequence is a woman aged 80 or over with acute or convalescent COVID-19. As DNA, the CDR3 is TGTGCCAGCAGCTTACAGGGGCGTAGCAATCAGCCCCAGCATTTT. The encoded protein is CASSLQGRSNQPQHF.